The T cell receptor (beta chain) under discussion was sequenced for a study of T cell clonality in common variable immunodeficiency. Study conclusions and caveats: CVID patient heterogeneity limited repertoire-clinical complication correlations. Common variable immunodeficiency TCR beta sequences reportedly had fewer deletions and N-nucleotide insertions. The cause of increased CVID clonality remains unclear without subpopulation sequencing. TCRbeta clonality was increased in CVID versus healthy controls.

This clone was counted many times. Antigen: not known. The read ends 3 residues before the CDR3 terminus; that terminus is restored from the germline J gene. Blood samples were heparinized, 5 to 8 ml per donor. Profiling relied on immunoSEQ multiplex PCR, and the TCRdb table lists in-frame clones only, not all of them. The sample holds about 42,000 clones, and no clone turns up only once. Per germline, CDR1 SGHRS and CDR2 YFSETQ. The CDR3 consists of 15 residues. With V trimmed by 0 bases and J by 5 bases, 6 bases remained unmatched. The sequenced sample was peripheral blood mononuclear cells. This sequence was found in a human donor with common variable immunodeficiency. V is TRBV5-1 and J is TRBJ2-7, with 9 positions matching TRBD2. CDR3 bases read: TGCGCCAGCAGCTTGGGTGGGACTAGCACCGACGAG. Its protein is CASSLGGTSTDE. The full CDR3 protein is CASSLGGTSTDEQYF.